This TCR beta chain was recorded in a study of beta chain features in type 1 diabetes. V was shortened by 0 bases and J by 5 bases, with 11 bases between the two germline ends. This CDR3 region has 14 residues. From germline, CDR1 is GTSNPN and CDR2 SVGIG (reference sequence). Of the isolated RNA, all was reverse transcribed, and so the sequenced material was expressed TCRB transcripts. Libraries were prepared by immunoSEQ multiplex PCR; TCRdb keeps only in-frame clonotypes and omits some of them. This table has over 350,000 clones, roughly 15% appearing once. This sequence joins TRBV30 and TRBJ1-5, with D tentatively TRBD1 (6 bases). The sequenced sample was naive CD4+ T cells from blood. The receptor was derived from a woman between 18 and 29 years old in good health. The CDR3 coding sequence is TGTGCCTGGAGTGTGCAAGGGGGGGATCAGCCCCAGCATTTT. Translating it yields CAWSVQGGDQPQHF.